Following are 20 T cell receptor beta chains from one sample sequenced in a study of shared clonotypes between healthy human individuals. CD45RO-negative, CCR7-positively selected cells formed the naive CD8 fraction, excluding terminally differentiated effector memory CD45RA+ cells. Profiled with immunoSEQ multiplex PCR; TCRdb holds only in-frame clones, not every one. The sample holds roughly 570,000 clones; 95% to 98% are singletons and the top ten take 0.3%. Material: naive CD8+ T cells sorted from blood. The source is a man aged 30 to 45 in good health.

The V and J genes are TRBV9 and TRBJ2-1; weak D call: TRBD2 (5 bases). In germline, CDR1 is SGDLS, CDR2 YYNGEE. The CDR3 loop spans 17 amino acids. Trimming took 0 bases from V and 1 from J, leaving 14 bases between them. Here the CDR3 reads CASSVEKRALSYNEQFF. As DNA, the CDR3 is TGTGCCAGCAGCGTAGAGAAGAGGGCTCTTTCCTACAATGAGCAGTTCTTC. The whole variable domain, remainder taken from reference TRBV9 and TRBJ2-1, is DSGVTQTPKHLITATGQRVTLRCSPRSGDLSVYWYQQSLDQGLQFLIQYYNGEERAKGNILERFSAQQFPDLHSELNLSSLELGDSALYFCASSVEKRALSYNEQFFGPGTRLTVL.

CDR3: CASSLVPTWYEQYF. The DNA for the CDR3 is TGTGCCAGCAGCTTAGTCCCGACGTGGTACGAGCAGTACTTC. The chain carries TRBV7-9 and TRBJ2-7, with no clear D. CDR3 length equals 14 residues. Trimming stripped 1 base from V and 4 bases from J, with 11 bases between. Germline values: CDR1 SEHNR, CDR2 FQNEAQ (reference sequence).

This clone was seen once. The V and J genes are TRBV5-1 and TRBJ2-7; TRBD2 matches 13 bases. Germline V gives CDR1 SGHRS, CDR2 YFSETQ. V was pared by 4 bases and J by 4 bases, with 11 bases of the junction left unmatched. There are 17 residues in the CDR3. The CDR3, as DNA: TGCGCCAGCAGCAGCGGACTAGCGGGGGCGGCTCTGTACGAGCAGTACTTC. Its translation is CASSSGLAGAALYEQYF.

V gene TRBV7-3 combines with J gene TRBJ2-1; D gene ambiguous. The CDR3 is 12 residues long. Germline V lookup: CDR1 SGHTA, CDR2 FQGTGA. Trimming pared 5 bases from V and 9 bases from J, leaving 11 bases between. This CDR3 is CASSLKGGEQFF. CDR3 bases: TGTGCCAGCAGCCTCAAGGGTGGTGAGCAGTTCTTC. The full variable domain, in which reference TRBV7-3 and TRBJ2-1 provide the parts outside the CDR3, is GAGVSQTPSNKVTEKGKYVELRCDPISGHTALYWYRQSLGQGPEFLIYFQGTGAADDSGLPNDRFFAVRPEGSVSTLKIQRTERGDSAVYLCASSLKGGEQFFGPGTRLTVL.

The chain carries TRBV28 and TRBJ2-7; D is possibly TRBD1 (5 bases). CDR1 is MDHEN and CDR2 is SYDVKM in the germline V gene. V shed 3 bases and J shed 7 bases, with 16 bases lying between them. The CDR3 has 14 amino acids. Written as DNA, the CDR3 is TGTGCCAGCAGTTTTCGGCAGGGTTTGAGGGAGCAGTACTTC. It specifies CASSFRQGLREQYF. Variable domain in full (rest from reference TRBV28 and TRBJ2-7): DVKVTQSSRYLVKRTGEKVFLECVQDMDHENMFWYRQDPGLGLRLIYFSYDVKMKEKGDIPEGYSVSREKKERFSLILESASTNQTSMYLCASSFRQGLREQYFGPGTRLTVT.

The V call is TRBV7-9, the J call TRBJ2-3; the match to TRBD2 covers 11 bases. V lost 6 bases and J lost 6; bases outside the gene matches: 17. Germline V lookup: CDR1 SEHNR, CDR2 FQNEAQ (reference sequence). This CDR3 has 18 residues. Here the CDR3 DNA reads TGTGCCAGCAGTCCCGGGACTAGCGGACGACGGGGTCCGGATACGCAGTATTTT. Translated: CASSPGTSGRRGPDTQYF.

This clone was observed once. This sequence joins TRBV7-2 and TRBJ2-7; D call uncertain. The ends were cut back, 4 bases at V and 1 base at J, with 11 bases in the middle. CDR1 and CDR2 from the germline V gene are SGHTA and FQGNSA. This CDR3 contains 14 residues. The CDR3 nucleotides are TGTGCCAGCAGCTACCCTGGGAAATCCTACGAGCAGTACTTC. This encodes CASSYPGKSYEQYF. Combining the CDR3 with reference TRBV7-2 and TRBJ2-7 gives the whole variable domain GAGVSQSPSNKVTEKGKDVELRCDPISGHTALYWYRQSLGQGLEFLIYFQGNSAPDKSGLPSDRFSAERTGGSVSTLTIQRTQQEDSAVYLCASSYPGKSYEQYFGPGTRLTVT.

The chain employs TRBV15 and TRBJ1-1, with D unclear. The V gene's germline CDR1 is LNHNV and CDR2 YYDKDF (reference sequence). The V gene lost 5 bases and the J gene lost 5 bases, with 12 bases spanning the gap. The CDR3 runs to 13 residues. CDR3 region: CATSVVRWTEAFF. CDR3 nucleotide sequence: TGTGCCACCAGCGTTGTGAGATGGACTGAAGCTTTCTTT.

The genes are TRBV29-1 and TRBJ2-5; unclear D gene. Trimming took 5 bases from V and 2 from J, leaving 9 bases between them. CDR1 and CDR2 from the germline V gene are SQVTM and ANQGSEA. This CDR3 comprises 12 residues. CDR3 sequence (DNA): TGCAGCGTTCCCGGACGACAAGAGACCCAGTACTTC. Protein: CSVPGRQETQYF.

Concerning this clone itself: The sample has other DNA sequences that encode this CDR3 too. This rearrangement joins TRBV27 to TRBJ2-3, with D tentatively TRBD2 (5 bases). The V end lost 0 bases, the J end lost 4 bases, and 5 bases lay between the germline ends. Germline CDR1 reads MNHEY; CDR2 reads SMNVEV (reference sequence). The length of the CDR3 is 13 residues. The CDR3 DNA follows: TGTGCCAGCAGTTTATCGAGGGCAGATACGCAGTATTTT. Amino acids: CASSLSRADTQYF.

This sequence joins TRBV29-1 and TRBJ2-3; a weak D match, TRBD2 (5 bases). Between the trimmed V and J ends, which lost 5 bases and 4 bases, there was a span of 13 bases. The CDR3 extends over 13 amino acids. The germline CDR1 and CDR2 sequences are SQVTM and ANQGSEA. CDR3 in DNA: TGCAGCGTTTCCTACGGGGATCCAGATACGCAGTATTTT. Translation: CSVSYGDPDTQYF.

The CDR3 region has the DNA TGTGCCAGCAGCCCCCACGAGGGTCTTACAGATACGCAGTATTTT. This gives the protein CASSPHEGLTDTQYF. V is TRBV9 and J is TRBJ2-3, with D tentatively TRBD2 (5 bases). The CDR3 covers 15 residues. V gave up 4 bases and J gave up 3 bases, with 15 bases separating them. The V gene's germline CDR1 is SGDLS and CDR2 YYNGEE.

This clone was seen once. This chain's CDR3 is CAWTPLVQETQYF. The CDR3 DNA is TGTGCCTGGACCCCCTTGGTCCAAGAGACCCAGTACTTC. This chain links TRBV30 with TRBJ2-5, with unresolved D. CDR1 GTSNPN and CDR2 SVGIG come from the germline V gene (reference sequence). This CDR3 has 13 amino acids. Trimming took 4 bases from V and 1 from J, leaving 10 bases between them.

The chain employs TRBV6-5 and TRBJ2-7, with 9 bases fitting TRBD2. Trimming removed 6 bases from V and 2 bases from J; junction bases left unmatched: 8. CDR3 length equals 15 residues. Per the germline V gene, CDR1 is MNHEY and CDR2 is SVGAGI. The CDR3 DNA sequence: TGTGCCAGCAGCAACCCGAGCGGGGGGACCTACGAGCAGTACTTC. Amino acids: CASSNPSGGTYEQYF.

The rearrangement joins TRBV30 to TRBJ2-7; TRBD1 agrees at 10 bases. The J segment lost 5 bases and the V segment lost 2 bases, leaving 9 bases of the junction unmatched. Looked up from germline, CDR1 is GTSNPN and CDR2 is SVGIG (reference sequence). This CDR3 contains 15 residues. As DNA, the CDR3 is TGTGCCTGGAGTCTCTACCGGGACAGGGGTCACGAGCAGTACTTC. Amino acid sequence: CAWSLYRDRGHEQYF.

The rearrangement links TRBV18 to TRBJ2-1, with TRBD1 matching over 8 bases. In germline, CDR1 is KGHSH, CDR2 LQKENI. After removal of 5 bases from V and 6 bases from J, the junction contained 3 bases not matched to a gene. The CDR3 is made up of 13 amino acids. CDR3 protein: CASSADRVNEQFF. The CDR3 DNA sequence: TGTGCCAGCTCAGCGGACAGGGTCAATGAGCAGTTCTTC.

The chain uses TRBV5-4 and TRBJ1-1, with 7 bases aligning to TRBD1. Germline values: CDR1 SGHNT, CDR2 YYREEE (reference sequence). J lost 1 base, V lost 4 bases, and 4 bases had no gene match. The CDR3 is 14 amino acids. CDR3 protein: CASSRDSPNTEAFF. CDR3 nucleotides: TGTGCCAGCAGCAGGGACAGTCCGAACACTGAAGCTTTCTTT.

The V and J genes are TRBV27 and TRBJ2-2; no firm D call. There are 14 residues in the CDR3. The V gene's germline CDR1 is MNHEY and CDR2 SMNVEV (reference sequence). Trimming took off 6 bases at V and 3 bases at J, with 11 bases between the two ends. In nucleotides, the CDR3 is TGTGCCAGCAGGCACTGGGATTACACCGGGGAGCTGTTTTTT. Amino acids: CASRHWDYTGELFF.

V usage is TRBV6-5 and J usage is TRBJ2-3, with 7 bases fitting TRBD2. Germline-derived CDR1 and CDR2 are MNHEY and SVGAGI. With 7 bases clipped from V and 6 bases from J, the junction kept 10 bases outside the gene matches. CDR3 length: 14 amino acids. The CDR3 sequence is CASTWGEGWDTQYF. CDR3 in DNA: TGTGCCAGCACATGGGGGGAGGGCTGGGATACGCAGTATTTT.

The V gene is TRBV7-2, the J gene TRBJ2-7, with 9 bases that match TRBD1. Germline V gene sequence: CDR1 SGHTA, CDR2 FQGNSA. This CDR3 is built from 14 residues. J lost 4 bases, V lost 5 bases, and 6 bases had no gene match. The CDR3 spells CASSGTGPPYEQYF. The CDR3 nucleotides read TGTGCCAGCAGCGGGACAGGGCCCCCGTACGAGCAGTACTTC.